A single sample is the source of the 30 T cell receptor beta chains below, sequenced in a study of vaccination and CD4 T cells after COVID-19. Sequenced with the Oncomine TCR Beta short-read assay was DNA taken from cultured CD4+ T cells. MiXCR, applied by TCRdb to the PCR reads, yields one record per CDR3 protein. The sample consists of approximately 22,000 distinct CDR3 sequences, roughly three fifths of them appearing once. Their antigens remain unidentified. Treatment meaning: approximately nine-day PBMC culture with coronavirus spike peptide pools or control peptides (ViraFEST assay). This specimen consisted of CD4+ T cells from blood, cultured in vitro, obtained after SARS-CoV-2 vaccination. Receptors originate from a human donor who received a COVID-19 vaccine.

The rearrangement joins TRBV6-1 to TRBJ1-2, with D uncertain. Trimming shortened V by 4 bases and J by 5 bases, and 11 bases separated the two germline ends. CDR1 and CDR2 (germline): MNHNS, SASEGT. CDR3 length equals 13 residues. CDR3 amino acids: CASSVRTGYGYTF. The CDR3 coding sequence is TGTGCCAGCAGTGTAAGGACGGGGTATGGCTACACCTTC.

The V call is TRBV6-4, the J call TRBJ1-2; D uncertain. V was shortened by 3 bases and J by 5 bases, with 10 bases between the two germline ends. The length of the CDR3 is 13 residues. The germline V gene encodes CDR1 MRHNA and CDR2 SNTAGT. The CDR3 reads CASSDPREYGYTF. The CDR3 nucleotides read TGTGCCAGCAGTGATCCTAGGGAGTATGGCTACACCTTC.

This chain uses TRBV15 with TRBJ2-3, with D tentatively TRBD2 (6 bases). The CDR3 covers 15 residues. CDR1 and CDR2 (germline): LNHNV, YYDKDF (reference sequence). V was clipped by 0 bases and J by 1 base, with 8 bases between them. DNA for the CDR3: TGTGCCACCAGCAGAGATGCGGGGCGCACAGATACGCAGTATTTT. Residues: CATSRDAGRTDTQYF.

The J gene is TRBJ1-5, the V gene TRBV2, with TRBD1 matching 10 bases. The CDR3 consists of 15 residues. CDR1 and CDR2 (germline): SNHLY, FYNNEI. Trimming took 5 bases from V and 4 from J; bases not matched to a gene: 5. CDR3 in DNA: TGTGCCAGCAGTCTCGACAGGGGGCGTAATCAGCCCCAGCATTTT. It codes for CASSLDRGRNQPQHF.

This clonotype was counted only a few times. This chain joins TRBV7-3 and TRBJ2-3, with a tentative D call TRBD1 (5 bases). Per the germline V gene, CDR1 is SGHTA and CDR2 is FQGTGA. The CDR3 covers 14 residues. V lost 5 bases and J lost 4, with 13 bases in between. CDR3 protein: CASSPRPGSDTQYF. The CDR3 coding sequence is TGTGCCAGCAGCCCGAGGCCAGGGTCAGATACGCAGTATTTT.

The chain employs TRBV28 and TRBJ1-6; D is ambiguous. Deletions cut 8 bases from V and 7 bases from J, with 15 bases between. The CDR3 totals 14 residues. Germline CDR1 MDHEN, CDR2 SYDVKM. DNA for the CDR3: TGTGCCAGCCGCACCCTGGAGGGAAATTCACCCCTCCACTTT. This encodes CASRTLEGNSPLHF.

The chain has TRBV20-1 and TRBJ2-2; the match to TRBD2 covers 8 bases. V was pared by 5 bases and J by 6 bases, with 11 bases of the junction left unmatched. CDR1 is DFQATT and CDR2 is SNEGSKA in the germline V gene (reference sequence). This CDR3 has 15 residues. The CDR3 coding sequence is TGCAGTGCTCCTGACGGGGGGGAGGGTGCCGGGGAGCTGTTTTTT. Amino acid sequence: CSAPDGGEGAGELFF.

CDR3 in DNA: TGTGCTAGTGGTTTGCTCTACCGGGGGTCGGACAGCTACTCACCCCTCCACTTT. Encoded protein: CASGLLYRGSDSYSPLHF. This chain connects TRBV12-5 to TRBJ1-6; D may be TRBD1 (6 bases). Trimming stripped 2 bases from V and 10 bases from J, with 24 bases between. CDR3 length equals 18 residues. CDR1 is LGHNT, CDR2 FRNRAP, per germline.

The chain is built from TRBV7-2 and TRBJ2-5; 10 bases line up with TRBD2. Germline V gives CDR1 SGHTA, CDR2 FQGNSA. Trimming took 4 bases from V and 5 from J; bases not matched to a gene: 13. The CDR3 spans 17 residues. Here the CDR3 DNA reads TGTGCCAGCAGCTCATCCGGGGTAGCGGGGGGAGGGGAGACCCAGTACTTC. It is translated as CASSSSGVAGGGETQYF.

This clonotype was recorded a few times. In nucleotides, the CDR3 is TGTGCCAGCAGTGAAATCCGGGGCGATTCACCCCTCCACTTT. This encodes CASSEIRGDSPLHF. V is TRBV2 and J is TRBJ1-6; D is perhaps TRBD1 (5 bases). The CDR3 spans 14 residues. V lost 2 bases and J lost 8, with 10 bases in between. The germline CDR1 and CDR2 sequences are SNHLY and FYNNEI.

The gene calls are TRBV24-1 and TRBJ2-5, with D unclear. The CDR3 is made up of 15 amino acids. Trimming shortened V by 4 bases and J by 0 bases, and 11 bases separated the two germline ends. The V gene's germline CDR1 is KGHDR and CDR2 SFDVKD. CDR3 sequence reads: CATSDPTINQETQYF. The CDR3 coding sequence is TGTGCCACCAGTGACCCAACTATAAACCAAGAGACCCAGTACTTC.

This clonotype was counted only a few times. This chain uses TRBV6-1 with TRBJ1-3; the D is unclear. The germline gives CDR1 MNHNS, CDR2 SASEGT. Trimming removed 1 base at V and 0 bases at J, with 7 bases between. The CDR3 runs 15 residues. CDR3 DNA sequence: TGTGCCAGCAGTGAAGACCGAACCTCTGGAAACACCATATATTTT. Residues: CASSEDRTSGNTIYF.

This clonotype was observed a handful of times. V is TRBV20-1 and J is TRBJ1-5, with 7 bases lining up with TRBD1. Germline V CDR1 and CDR2: DFQATT, SNEGSKA (reference sequence). The CDR3 has 12 residues. The DNA for the CDR3 is TGCAGCGCACGACAGGGAAGGGAGCCCCAGCATTTT. Protein: CSARQGREPQHF.

This clonotype has only one observation. V usage is TRBV12-3 or TRBV12-4 and J usage is TRBJ1-6; TRBD1 is a possible D gene (6 bases). This CDR3 is 14 amino acids long. Trimming stripped 2 bases from V and 10 bases from J, with 12 bases between. The CDR3 is CASSLWGARSPLHF. CDR3 DNA sequence: TGTGCCAGCAGTTTATGGGGGGCGAGATCACCCCTCCACTTT.

This chain connects TRBV24-1 to TRBJ2-2, with D perhaps TRBD1 (6 bases). The V and J ends lost 2 bases and 4 bases respectively, with 13 bases between them. Germline-derived CDR1 and CDR2 are KGHDR and SFDVKD. CDR3 length equals 16 residues. Here the CDR3 reads CATSDSDRSSTGELFF. CDR3 DNA sequence: TGTGCCACCAGTGATTCAGACAGGTCTAGCACCGGGGAGCTGTTTTTT.

This clonotype was seen a few times. The J gene is TRBJ2-2, the V gene TRBV20-1; unclear D gene. Germline assignment: CDR1 DFQATT and CDR2 SNEGSKA (reference sequence). Trimming shortened V by 3 bases and J by 7 bases, and 18 bases separated the two germline ends. CDR3 size: 15 residues. In nucleotides, the CDR3 is TGCAGTGCTAGCCCCCGCAGTATAAAGGGCGGGGAGCTGTTTTTT. Translated: CSASPRSIKGGELFF.

The chain recombines TRBV6-1 with TRBJ1-6; 7 bases align to TRBD1. The length of the CDR3 is 17 residues. V shed 6 bases, J shed 8 bases, and the junction held 16 bases outside the gene matches. Germline CDR1 MNHNS, CDR2 SASEGT. CDR3 nucleotides: TGTGCCAGCAGCCTGGGAAAACTGACAGGGTTAGATTCACCCCTCCACTTT. Its translation: CASSLGKLTGLDSPLHF.

The V gene is TRBV6-2 or TRBV6-3, the J gene TRBJ1-1; 7 nucleotides line up with TRBD1. Looked up from germline, CDR1 is MNHEY and CDR2 is SVGEGT. The junction had 11 bases not matched to a gene; V was cut back by 0 bases and J by 10 bases. The length of the CDR3 is 15 residues. The CDR3 nucleotides are TGTGCCAGCAGTTACTCGAATAGGGGGCGGCGAGGAGCTTTCTTT. Translated, it gives CASSYSNRGRRGAFF.

J is TRBJ1-1 and V is TRBV2; 9 bases agree with TRBD1. Germline V CDR1 and CDR2: SNHLY, FYNNEI. Trimming at V came to 8 bases and at J to 4 bases, leaving 5 bases not matched to a gene. The CDR3 spans 13 residues. This CDR3 reads CASGQGFITEAFF. CDR3 coding DNA: TGTGCCAGCGGACAGGGGTTTATCACTGAAGCTTTCTTT.

The chain joins TRBV6-1 to TRBJ1-4; D unclear. Trimming pared 6 bases from V and 7 bases from J, leaving 15 bases between. Germline CDR1 is MNHNS and CDR2 is SASEGT. The CDR3 totals 14 residues. The DNA of the CDR3 is TGTGCCAGCAGACTGCGTGTCTCGAGTGAAAAACTGTTTTTT. It translates to CASRLRVSSEKLFF.

The chain links TRBV14 to TRBJ2-7; TRBD1 matches at 12 bases. The CDR3 contains 20 residues. Looked up from germline, CDR1 is SGHDN and CDR2 is FVKESK. The J segment lost 0 bases and the V segment lost 1 base, leaving 13 bases of the junction unmatched. The CDR3 loop is CASSQGPLGTGGKPSYEQYF. The CDR3 nucleotides are TGTGCCAGCAGCCAAGGCCCGCTTGGGACAGGGGGCAAACCCTCCTACGAGCAGTACTTC.

The chain uses TRBV6-1 and TRBJ1-1; 10 nucleotides align to TRBD1. The length of the CDR3 is 14 residues. V was pared by 4 bases and J by 5 bases, with 4 bases of the junction left unmatched. From germline, CDR1 is MNHNS and CDR2 SASEGT. The CDR3 protein is CASSVDRGSTEAFF. CDR3 coding DNA: TGTGCCAGCAGTGTGGACAGGGGGTCGACTGAAGCTTTCTTT.

The chain uses TRBV24-1 and TRBJ1-2; maybe TRBD1 (5 bases). CDR1 and CDR2 (germline): KGHDR, SFDVKD. The CDR3 has 12 amino acids. The V gene lost 1 base and the J gene lost 8 bases, with 7 bases spanning the gap. The CDR3 sequence is CATSDLWGGYTF. The CDR3 DNA reads TGTGCCACCAGTGATTTATGGGGGGGCTACACCTTC.

The J gene is TRBJ1-2, the V gene TRBV12-3 or TRBV12-4; a possible D gene is TRBD1 (6 bases). The CDR3 loop spans 15 amino acids. The V end was cut by 5 bases, the J end by 1 base, with 14 bases between. This chain's CDR3 is CASSRGGGSNYGYTF. The CDR3 DNA follows: TGTGCCAGCAGTCGAGGGGGGGGCAGTAACTATGGCTACACCTTC.

The J gene is TRBJ1-2, the V gene TRBV29-1; D call uncertain. The germline V and J ends were trimmed by 4 bases and 0 bases, with 6 bases remaining between them. CDR1 is SQVTM and CDR2 is ANQGSEA in the germline V gene. This CDR3 region has 12 residues. The CDR3 loop is CSVGPANYGYTF. CDR3 bases: TGCAGCGTTGGTCCGGCTAACTATGGCTACACCTTC.

By proportion, this clonotype is medium-sized. V usage is TRBV6-5 and J usage is TRBJ2-7; D not certain. The germline V gene has CDR1 MNHEY and CDR2 SVGAGI. The CDR3 runs to 14 residues. Between the trimmed V and J ends, which lost 3 bases and 3 bases, there was a span of 12 bases. This CDR3 reads CASSYQPDLYEQYF. CDR3 bases: TGTGCCAGCAGTTATCAGCCAGACCTCTACGAGCAGTACTTC.

This clonotype has a handful of counts. The chain employs TRBV7-6 and TRBJ1-1, with a possible D match to TRBD1 (6 bases). Trimming shortened V by 1 base and J by 4 bases, and 16 bases separated the two germline ends. The germline V gene has CDR1 SGHVS and CDR2 FNYEAQ. This CDR3 is 16 amino acids long. In nucleotides, the CDR3 is TGTGCCAGCAGCTTAGAACAGGGAGGAGTCGGCACTGAAGCTTTCTTT. It yields the protein CASSLEQGGVGTEAFF.

V gene TRBV6-1 combines with J gene TRBJ2-7, with TRBD1 matching over 10 bases. In germline, CDR1 is MNHNS, CDR2 SASEGT. The J segment lost 3 bases and the V segment lost 7 bases, leaving 6 bases of the junction unmatched. The CDR3 runs to 14 residues. CDR3 amino acids: CASMTRDRGYEQYF. The CDR3 coding sequence is TGTGCCAGCATGACCCGGGACAGGGGCTACGAGCAGTACTTC.

The chain employs TRBV27 and TRBJ2-3; 13 nucleotides match TRBD2. The ends lost 2 bases at V and 8 bases at J; junction bases unmatched: 7. Looked up from germline, CDR1 is MNHEY and CDR2 is SMNVEV (reference sequence). The CDR3 is 16 amino acids. This CDR3 is CASSLRLAGGRVTQYF. In nucleotides, the CDR3 is TGTGCCAGCAGTTTAAGACTAGCGGGGGGAAGGGTTACGCAGTATTTT.

This clonotype was detected only a few times. The chain combines TRBV7-2 with TRBJ2-7; 11 positions match TRBD1. CDR1 SGHTA and CDR2 FQGNSA come from the germline V gene. The V and J ends lost 5 bases and 7 bases, in that order; junction bases with no gene match: 7. The CDR3 is 14 amino acids. CDR3 sequence reads: CASSPGQGAKEQYF. The CDR3 coding sequence is TGTGCCAGCAGCCCTGGACAGGGGGCAAAAGAGCAGTACTTC.